This is a list of T cell receptor beta chains from one sample in a study of blood T cell repertoires in COVID-19. Profiled with immunoSEQ multiplex PCR; TCRdb holds only in-frame clones, not every one. The sample includes some 210,000 clones, more than 75% of them seen just once. Sequencing used PBMCs or T cells enriched from blood (not recorded which). Every receptor here comes from a man aged 25 to 40 with acute COVID-19. CDR3s include the opening cysteine and the closing phenylalanine or tryptophan. The D gene is left open where the match is weak. Rows give clone size only sometimes, using once, few, many, or a class for an expanded clone.

V,J,size,D,DNA,CDR3
TRBV9,TRBJ2-3,few,-,TGTGCCAGCAGCGTAGTCACTAGCACAGATACGCAGTATTTT,CASSVVTSTDTQYF
TRBV30,TRBJ1-5,-,-,TGTGCCTGGAGTGTAGGACAGCCCCGCAATCAGCCCCAGCATTTT,CAWSVGQPRNQPQHF
TRBV11-2,TRBJ1-1,-,-,TGTGCCAGCGGCCTAGGGGGGGGGTACACTGAAGCTTTCTTT,CASGLGGGYTEAFF
TRBV29-1,TRBJ2-2,-,-,TGCAGCGTTGATAGTAGCTACACCGGGGAGCTGTTTTTT,CSVDSSYTGELFF
TRBV5-1,TRBJ1-2,few,-,TGCGCCAGCTCCCCCGGCAGGGCCACATCTAACTATGGCTACACCTTC,CASSPGRATSNYGYTF
TRBV4-1,TRBJ1-6,medium-sized,-,TGCGCCAGCAGCCCAACCGACTACTCCTATAATTCACCCCTCCACTTT,CASSPTDYSYNSPLHF
TRBV7-9,TRBJ1-5,few,-,TGTGCCAGCAGCTCGGACACCAGCAATCAGCCCCAGCATTTT,CASSSDTSNQPQHF
TRBV30,TRBJ1-2,few,TRBD1,TGTGCCTGGAGCAGAGGGGGCGCAAAAGGCTACACCTTC,CAWSRGGAKGYTF
TRBV24-1,TRBJ2-3,many,-,TGTGCCACCAGGGGGACTAGCACAGATACGCAGTATTTT,CATRGTSTDTQYF
TRBV5-1,TRBJ1-1,once,TRBD1,TGCGCCAGCAGCCCCCGGACAGGGGGCTTGAACACTGAAGCTTTCTTT,CASSPRTGGLNTEAFF
TRBV18,TRBJ1-4,-,-,TGTGCCAGCTCAAAACAGGCCGGGTTGTTTTTT,CASSKQAGLFF
TRBV7-9,TRBJ1-4,-,-,TGTGCCAGCGGACATGGGGGACTCACAACTAATGAAAAACTGTTTTTT,CASGHGGLTTNEKLFF
TRBV7-2,TRBJ1-5,-,-,TGTGCCAGCAGCTTAGTAGGAGGGACCACTAAAATGGCCCAGCATTTT,CASSLVGGTTKMAQHF
TRBV21-1,TRBJ2-7,-,-,TGTGCCAGCAGCAACGTCTCGGAGCAGTACTTC,CASSNVSEQYF
TRBV28,TRBJ1-5,-,-,TGTGCCAGCAAGGAGGGGAATCAGCCCCAGCATTTT,CASKEGNQPQHF
TRBV19,TRBJ1-2,-,-,TGTGCCAGTAGCCTAGGGGGCTATGGCTACACCTTC,CASSLGGYGYTF
TRBV10-3,TRBJ2-3,-,TRBD2,TGTGCCATCAGTGGCAGCAGCGGGGGACTCACAGATACGCAGTATTTT,CAISGSSGGLTDTQYF